The TCR beta chain described here comes from a study of T cell repertoires in cytomegalovirus infection. Across the whole study: The public TCR beta signatures pointed to both CMV infection and matching HLA type.

Study-wide findings and caveats: Cumulative public TCR beta family frequency identified CMV carriers with the relevant HLA. Ex vivo, HLA-C-restricted CMV-specific TCR beta clonotypes prevailed over the rest of the response.

CDR3 size: 16 residues. Germline CDR1 SGHNT, CDR2 YYREEE (reference sequence). V was pared by 4 bases and J by 0 bases, with 17 bases between. This clonotype was counted only a few times. Its antigen is not identified. TCRdb reprocessed the reads via MiXCR and lists one record per CDR3 protein. Found here are a few hundred thousand distinct CDR3 sequences, 42% of them singletons; the top ten hold about 45%. V is TRBV5-4 and J is TRBJ2-7; D is unclear. The material was cultured PBMCs, obtained from culture after CMV antigen stimulation. This clonotype was obtained from a human donor in good health (CMV status not recorded). Some clones in this sample may be carry-over from other donors' samples. The CDR3 DNA is TGTGCCAGCAGCCCCGGATCCAAACGAAGCTCCTACGAGCAGTACTTC. This translates into CASSPGSKRSSYEQYF.